These T cell receptor beta chains were read from a single sample in a study of blood T cell repertoires in COVID-19. Data came from immunoSEQ multiplex PCR; TCRdb stores just in-frame clones and leaves some out. The sample has about 220,000 clones; 83% are singletons. Material: PBMCs or T cells enriched from blood (not recorded which). Receptors originate from a woman aged 40 to 50 who had been exposed to COVID-19. Both conserved end residues are part of each CDR3. Fields, in order: J gene, V gene, D gene, clone size, CDR3 DNA, CDR3 protein. The D gene is left open where the match is weak. The size of a clone is reported for some rows only, either as once, few or many, or as a class for expanded clones.

TRBJ1-5 TRBV12-5 - - TGTGCTAGTGGCCGCGGGGAAATAATCAATCAGCCCCAGCATTTT CASGRGEIINQPQHF
TRBJ1-5 TRBV27 - - TGTGCCAGCAGCCAGTATGGTGGCAGGGGCCGATATAGCAATCAGCCCCAGCATTTT CASSQYGGRGRYSNQPQHF
TRBJ1-5 TRBV7-2 - - TGTGCCAGCAGCTTGAGGAGGGGCCAGCCCCAGCATTTT CASSLRRGQPQHF
TRBJ1-1 TRBV14 TRBD1 - TGTGCCAGCAGCCAAGATCGGGGACAGGGAGGGGCTTTCTTT CASSQDRGQGGAFF
TRBJ2-5 TRBV6-1 TRBD1 once TGTGCCAGCAGTGACCTCTCCGACAGGGGGCGGACCCAGTACTTC CASSDLSDRGRTQYF
TRBJ1-4 TRBV30 - - TGTGCCTGGAGTGTGGGGGGGCGATCCTTTAAACTGTTTTTT CAWSVGGRSFKLFF
TRBJ2-2 TRBV7-9 TRBD1 - TGTGCCAGCAGCTTCAGACAGGGGACCGGGGAGCTGTTTTTT CASSFRQGTGELFF
TRBJ1-6 TRBV5-4 TRBD1 - TGTGCCAGCAGCTTGGACGGGACAGCGACAAACTACTATAATTCACCCCTCCACTTT CASSLDGTATNYYNSPLHF
TRBJ1-6 TRBV5-8 TRBD1 - TGTGCCAGCAGGGGACAGGGGGAGAATTCACCCCTCCACTTT CASRGQGENSPLHF
TRBJ1-1 TRBV27 - - TGTGCCAGCAGCCCGAGTGTAATCGGGAGGGCTTTCTTT CASSPSVIGRAFF
TRBJ1-5 TRBV10-3 TRBD1 - TGTGCCACAGGACAGGGGGATCAGCCCCAGCATTTT CATGQGDQPQHF
TRBJ2-3 TRBV7-7 TRBD2 - TGTGCTAGCAGCCTCGGACTAGCGGGGGGAGATACGCAGTATTTT CASSLGLAGGDTQYF
TRBJ2-7 TRBV5-1 TRBD1 - TGCGCCAGCAGCAGGGACAGGCCCGACACCTACGAGCAGTACTTC CASSRDRPDTYEQYF
TRBJ1-2 TRBV10-3 - - TGTGCCATCAACGACAGGTGGAACTATGGCTACACCTTC CAINDRWNYGYTF
TRBJ2-3 TRBV7-2 - - TGTGCCAGCAGCCCCCGCGCGGGGTCGAGGGATACGCAGTATTTT CASSPRAGSRDTQYF
TRBJ2-7 TRBV7-2 TRBD2 once TGTGCCAGCAGCTTAGCTAGCGGGGGCAGCTCCTACGAGCAGTACTTC CASSLASGGSSYEQYF
TRBJ1-6 TRBV27 - - TGTGCCAGCAGTTTAAGGGACCTTACAGGGTTCCATTCACCCCTCCACTTT CASSLRDLTGFHSPLHF
TRBJ2-5 TRBV28 TRBD1 - TGTGCCAGCAGTCCCCGAGCAGGACAGGGGCTGGAGACCCAGTACTTC CASSPRAGQGLETQYF
TRBJ2-1 TRBV2 TRBD2 - TGTGCCAGCAGTGCTTTGGGACTAGTTAACAATGAGCAGTTCTTC CASSALGLVNNEQFF
TRBJ2-2 TRBV9 TRBD2 - TGTGCCAGCAGCCCCCGAAACCTGAGACTAGCGGGGGGCCTCGGGGAGCTGTTTTTT CASSPRNLRLAGGLGELFF
TRBJ1-2 TRBV6-5 TRBD1 few TGTGCCAGCAGTATGGGACAGGGCGCTGGCTACACCTTC CASSMGQGAGYTF
TRBJ1-1 TRBV5-1 - - TGCGCCAGCAGCCCGGCTGGACACCAGAACACTGAAGCTTTCTTT CASSPAGHQNTEAFF
TRBJ1-6 TRBV11-2 TRBD1 - TGTGCCAGCAGCTTAGTCGCAGGGGGCGCAGGATATTCACCCCTCCACTTT CASSLVAGGAGYSPLHF
TRBJ1-5 TRBV6-2/TRBV6-3 TRBD1 few TGTGCCAGCAGTCGACAGGGGTTGAGCAATCAGCCCCAGCATTTT CASSRQGLSNQPQHF
TRBJ1-4 TRBV25-1 - - TGTGCCAGCAGTCCATGGGCTCCCACTAATGAAAAACTGTTTTTT CASSPWAPTNEKLFF